This T cell receptor beta chain stems from a study of tumor-infiltrating lymphocytes in primary liver carcinoma. In addition to blood RNA drawn from unsorted whole blood, germline DNA was extracted. The authors made TCR beta cDNA from around 500 ng total RNA with a constant-region primer. TCR beta libraries came from three nested multiplex PCR rounds using slightly modified ARM-PCR. Two initial PCR rounds of around 10 cycles each paired TRBV1-TRBV30 forward primers with a C-beta reverse primer. TCRdb analysed the multiplex PCR reads with MiXCR anew, one entry per CDR3 protein. The repertoire has fewer than 400,000 distinct CDR3 sequences, 50% to 70% of them found once; the top ten carry 9% to 10%. CDR3 length: 15 residues. CDR1 MNHNS and CDR2 SASEGT come from the germline V gene. The V and J ends lost 5 bases and 4 bases, in that order; junction bases with no gene match: 10. This clonotype showed up many times.

The chain uses TRBV6-1 and TRBJ1-2, with 7 bases identical to TRBD1. The receptor was isolated from a man between 40 and 49 years old with primary liver carcinoma and hepatitis B virus infection. The sample consisted of peripheral blood. The CDR3 here is CASSSTGNFGYGYTF. Written as DNA, the CDR3 is TGTGCCAGCAGTTCGACAGGGAATTTTGGCTATGGCTACACCTTC.